The present entry profiles one T cell receptor (beta chain) with its context. Its antigen is undetermined. Only in-frame clones appear in the TCRdb table, and some are missing; sequencing was by immunoSEQ multiplex PCR. The table has about 440,000 clones, less than 95% seen once. These data are taken from a study of Ad26.COV2.S vaccination and SARS-CoV-2 variants. Turning to the study itself: Donor joined the COV1001 Ad26.COV2.S trial arm. By the intramuscular route, Ad26.COV2.S was given once, or twice 56 days apart.

CDR3 length: 11 residues. CDR1 and CDR2 (germline): MDHEN, SYDVKM. V was shortened by 5 bases and J by 4 bases, with 6 bases between the two germline ends. Overall study results and limits: Substantial breadth was reported for post-vaccination spike-specific CD8+ and CD4+ T cells.

The treatment: approximately 18 received Ad26.COV2.S at low or high dose, single or two shots; several received placebo; per-sample allocation not given. Samples analyzed were those drawn on day 63 after the first vaccine or placebo injection. The chain employs TRBV28 and TRBJ2-7; no firm D call. The sample consisted of peripheral blood, taken in a trial of Ad26.COV2.S vaccine versus placebo. The origin of this receptor is a person aged 18-65 years who received the Ad26.COV2.S COVID-19 vaccine or a placebo. CDR3 in amino acids: CASSGVYEQYF. The DNA for the CDR3 is TGTGCCAGCAGTGGGGTTTACGAGCAGTACTTC.